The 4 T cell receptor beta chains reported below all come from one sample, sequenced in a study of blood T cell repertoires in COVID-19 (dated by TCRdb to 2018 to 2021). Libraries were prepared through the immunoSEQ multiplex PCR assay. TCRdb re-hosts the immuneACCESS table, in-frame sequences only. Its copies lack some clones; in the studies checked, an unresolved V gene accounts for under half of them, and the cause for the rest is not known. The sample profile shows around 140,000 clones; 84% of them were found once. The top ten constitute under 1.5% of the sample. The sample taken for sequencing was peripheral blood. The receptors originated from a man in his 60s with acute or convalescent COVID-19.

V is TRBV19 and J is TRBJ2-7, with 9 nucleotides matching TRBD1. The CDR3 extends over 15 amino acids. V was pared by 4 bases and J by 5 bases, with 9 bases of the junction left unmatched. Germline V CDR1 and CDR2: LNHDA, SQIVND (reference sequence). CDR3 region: CASSTGQGMGDEQYF. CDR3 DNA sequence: TGTGCCAGTAGTACCGGACAGGGGATGGGAGACGAGCAGTACTTC.

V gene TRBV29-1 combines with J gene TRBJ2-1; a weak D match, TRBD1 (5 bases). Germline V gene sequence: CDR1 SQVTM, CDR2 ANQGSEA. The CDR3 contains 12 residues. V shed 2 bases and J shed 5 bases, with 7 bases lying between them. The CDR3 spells CSVEQGNNEQFF. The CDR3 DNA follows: TGCAGCGTTGAACAGGGCAACAATGAGCAGTTCTTC.

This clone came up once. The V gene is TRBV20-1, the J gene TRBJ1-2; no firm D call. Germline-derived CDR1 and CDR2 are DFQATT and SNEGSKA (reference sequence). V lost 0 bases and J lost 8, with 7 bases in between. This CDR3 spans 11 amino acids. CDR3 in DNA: TGCAGTGCTAGAGATTTCGAGGGCTACACCTTC. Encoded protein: CSARDFEGYTF.

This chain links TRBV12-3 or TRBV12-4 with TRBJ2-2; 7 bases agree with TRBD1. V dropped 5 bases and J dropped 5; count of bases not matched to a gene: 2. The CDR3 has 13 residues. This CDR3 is CASSHRGTGELFF. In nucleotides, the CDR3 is TGTGCCAGCAGTCACAGGGGAACCGGGGAGCTGTTTTTT.